This TCR beta chain was identified during a study of blood T cell repertoires in COVID-19. Source study methods: Counts of nucleated cells, estimated from reference gene primer amplification, were obtained. Here immunoSEQ multiplex PCR was the method, and the copy in TCRdb shows in-frame clones only, minus some. That table furnishes V, J and clone size, whereas the DNA furnished D and trimming. The sample consists of 240,000 or so clones, around 85% of them appearing once. Germline assignment: CDR1 SQVTM and CDR2 ANQGSEA. The CDR3 covers 12 residues. V dropped 7 bases and J dropped 7; count of bases not matched to a gene: 9.

Material: peripheral blood. This rearrangement joins TRBV29-1 to TRBJ2-7; 8 nucleotides match TRBD1. The receptor comes from a woman in her thirties who had recovered from COVID-19. CDR3 DNA sequence: TGCAGCGGAGGGACAGGCCTCTCGGAGCAGTACTTC. Translated, it gives CSGGTGLSEQYF.